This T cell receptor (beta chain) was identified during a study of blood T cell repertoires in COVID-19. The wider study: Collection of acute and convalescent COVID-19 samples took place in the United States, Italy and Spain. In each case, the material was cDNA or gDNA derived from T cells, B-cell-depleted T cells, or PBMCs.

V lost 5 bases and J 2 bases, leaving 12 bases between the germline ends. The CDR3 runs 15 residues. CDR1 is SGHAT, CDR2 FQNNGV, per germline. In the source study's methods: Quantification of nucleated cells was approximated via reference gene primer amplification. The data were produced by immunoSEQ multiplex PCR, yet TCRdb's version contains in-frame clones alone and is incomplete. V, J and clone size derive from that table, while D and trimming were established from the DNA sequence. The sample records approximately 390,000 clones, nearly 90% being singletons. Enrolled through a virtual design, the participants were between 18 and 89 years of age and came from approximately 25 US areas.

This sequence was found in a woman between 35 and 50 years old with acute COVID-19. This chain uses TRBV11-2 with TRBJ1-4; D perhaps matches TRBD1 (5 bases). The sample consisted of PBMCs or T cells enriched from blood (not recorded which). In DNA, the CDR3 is TGTGCCAGCAGCCTCCCAGGGATGACTAATGAAAAACTGTTTTTT. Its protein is CASSLPGMTNEKLFF.